Here is one TCR beta chain with its context. With 10 bases removed from V and 4 bases from J, the gap between germline ends came to 5 bases. This CDR3 spans 10 amino acids. Germline V gene data show CDR1 as LNHDA and CDR2 as SQIVND (reference sequence). This record belongs to a study of cytomegalovirus exposure and HLA in healthy donors. Primers: 60 Vbeta forward and 13 Jbeta reverse. Clones were sequenced by immunoSEQ multiplex PCR, and TCRdb holds only the in-frame ones, with some missing. The sample yields roughly 150,000 clones, 70% to 85% seen once. The source of this sequence is a man aged 45-65 years in good health and CMV-seropositive. The material sequenced was PBMCs. This chain links TRBV19 with TRBJ1-5, with a weak D call TRBD1 (5 bases). The DNA for the CDR3 is TGTGCCACAGGGAATCAGCCCCAGCATTTT. The encoded protein is CATGNQPQHF.